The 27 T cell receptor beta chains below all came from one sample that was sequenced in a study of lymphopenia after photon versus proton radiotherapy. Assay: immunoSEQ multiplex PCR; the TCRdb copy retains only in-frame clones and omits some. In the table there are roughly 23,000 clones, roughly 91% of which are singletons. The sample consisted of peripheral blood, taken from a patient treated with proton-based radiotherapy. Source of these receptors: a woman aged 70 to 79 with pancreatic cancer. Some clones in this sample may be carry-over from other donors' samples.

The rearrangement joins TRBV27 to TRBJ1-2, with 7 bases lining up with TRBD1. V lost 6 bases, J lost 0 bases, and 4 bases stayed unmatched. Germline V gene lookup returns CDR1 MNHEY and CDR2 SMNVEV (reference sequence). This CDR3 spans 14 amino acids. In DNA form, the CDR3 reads TGTGCCAGCAGCCACAGGGGTTCTAACTATGGCTACACCTTC. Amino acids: CASSHRGSNYGYTF.

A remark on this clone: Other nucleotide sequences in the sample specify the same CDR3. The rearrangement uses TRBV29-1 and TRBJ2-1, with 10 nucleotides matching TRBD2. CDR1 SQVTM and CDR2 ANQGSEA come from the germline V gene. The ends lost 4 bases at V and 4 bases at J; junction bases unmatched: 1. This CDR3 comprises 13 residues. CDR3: CSVVAGGYNEQFF. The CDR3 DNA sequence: TGCAGCGTTGTAGCGGGAGGATACAATGAGCAGTTCTTC.

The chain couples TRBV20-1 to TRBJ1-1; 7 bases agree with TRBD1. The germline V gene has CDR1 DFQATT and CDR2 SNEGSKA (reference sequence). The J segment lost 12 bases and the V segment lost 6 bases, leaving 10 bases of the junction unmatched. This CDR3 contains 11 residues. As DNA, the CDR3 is TGCAGTGCGGAGGGGCAGGGGGGAACTTTCTTT. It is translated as CSAEGQGGTFF.

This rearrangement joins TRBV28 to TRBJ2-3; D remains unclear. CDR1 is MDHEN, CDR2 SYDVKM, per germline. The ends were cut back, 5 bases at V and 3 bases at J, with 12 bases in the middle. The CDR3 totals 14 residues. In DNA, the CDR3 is TGTGCCAGCAGTCTAATTAAAGGGACAGATACGCAGTATTTT. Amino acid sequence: CASSLIKGTDTQYF. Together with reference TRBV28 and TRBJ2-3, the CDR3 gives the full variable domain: DVKVTQSSRYLVKRTGEKVFLECVQDMDHENMFWYRQDPGLGLRLIYFSYDVKMKEKGDIPEGYSVSREKKERFSLILESASTNQTSMYLCASSLIKGTDTQYFGPGTRLTVL.

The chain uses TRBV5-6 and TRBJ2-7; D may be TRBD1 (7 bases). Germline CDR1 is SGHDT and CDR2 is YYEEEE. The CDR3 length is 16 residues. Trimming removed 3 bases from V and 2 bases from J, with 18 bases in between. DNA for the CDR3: TGTGCCAGCAGCTCCCTCGTAGCGGACAGGACCTACGAGCAGTACTTC. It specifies CASSSLVADRTYEQYF.

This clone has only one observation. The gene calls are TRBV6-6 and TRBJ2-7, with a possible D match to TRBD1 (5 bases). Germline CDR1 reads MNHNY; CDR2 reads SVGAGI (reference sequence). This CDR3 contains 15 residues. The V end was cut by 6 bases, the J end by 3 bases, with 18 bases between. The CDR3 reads CASSPRQGFNYEQYF. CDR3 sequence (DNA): TGTGCCAGCAGCCCTAGGCAGGGTTTTAACTACGAGCAGTACTTC.

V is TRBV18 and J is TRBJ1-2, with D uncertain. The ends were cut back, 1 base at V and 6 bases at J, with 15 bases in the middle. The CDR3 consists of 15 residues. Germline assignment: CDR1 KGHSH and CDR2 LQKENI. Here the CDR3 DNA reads TGTGCCAGCTCACCACTACCGCGCAATGTTGATGGCTACACCTTC. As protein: CASSPLPRNVDGYTF.

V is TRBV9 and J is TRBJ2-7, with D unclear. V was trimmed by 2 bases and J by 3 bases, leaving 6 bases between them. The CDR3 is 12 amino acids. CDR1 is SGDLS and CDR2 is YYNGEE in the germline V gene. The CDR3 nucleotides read TGTGCCAGCAGCGTCGACGGCTACGAGCAGTACTTC. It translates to CASSVDGYEQYF.

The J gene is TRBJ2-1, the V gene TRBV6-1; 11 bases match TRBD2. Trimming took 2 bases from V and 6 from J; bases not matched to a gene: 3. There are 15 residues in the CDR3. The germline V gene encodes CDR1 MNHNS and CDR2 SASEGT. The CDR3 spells CASSEQGLAANEQFF. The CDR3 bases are TGTGCCAGCAGTGAACAGGGACTAGCGGCCAATGAGCAGTTCTTC.

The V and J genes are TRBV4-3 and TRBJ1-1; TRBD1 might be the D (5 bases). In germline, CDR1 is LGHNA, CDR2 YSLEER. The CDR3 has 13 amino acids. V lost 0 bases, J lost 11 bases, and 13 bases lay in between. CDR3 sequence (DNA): TGCGCCAGCAGCCAAGACCTGGGACTCCAGGCTTTCTTT. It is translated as CASSQDLGLQAFF.

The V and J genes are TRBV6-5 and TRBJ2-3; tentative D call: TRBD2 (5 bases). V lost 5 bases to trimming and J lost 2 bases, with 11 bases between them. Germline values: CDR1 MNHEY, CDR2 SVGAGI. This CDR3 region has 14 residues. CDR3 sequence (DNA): TGTGCCAGCAGTAGGCGGACTTCCACAGATACGCAGTATTTT. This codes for CASSRRTSTDTQYF.

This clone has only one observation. The CDR3: CASSAGTGVLSDTQYF. The CDR3 DNA follows: TGTGCCAGCTCAGCCGGGACAGGGGTTTTGTCAGATACGCAGTATTTT. The chain employs TRBV18 and TRBJ2-3; 10 bases map to TRBD1. Trimming removed 5 bases from V and 4 bases from J; junction bases left unmatched: 9. The CDR3 covers 16 residues. The germline V gene encodes CDR1 KGHSH and CDR2 LQKENI. The full variable domain, completed using reference TRBV18 and TRBJ2-3, is NAGVMQNPRHLVRRRGQEARLRCSPMKGHSHVYWYRQLPEEGLKFMVYLQKENIIDESGMPKERFSAEFPKEGPSILRIQQVVRGDSAAYFCASSAGTGVLSDTQYFGPGTRLTVL.

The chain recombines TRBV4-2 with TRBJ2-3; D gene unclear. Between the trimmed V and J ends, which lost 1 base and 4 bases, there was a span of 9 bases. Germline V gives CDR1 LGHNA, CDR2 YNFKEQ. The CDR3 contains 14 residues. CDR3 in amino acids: CASSQATGPDTQYF. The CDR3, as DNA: TGTGCCAGCAGCCAAGCAACCGGCCCAGATACGCAGTATTTT.

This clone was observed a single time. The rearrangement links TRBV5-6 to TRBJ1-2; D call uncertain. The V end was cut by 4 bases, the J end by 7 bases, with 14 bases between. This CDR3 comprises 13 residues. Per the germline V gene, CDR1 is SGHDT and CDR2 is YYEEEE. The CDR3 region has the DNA TGTGCCAGCAGCGACTACAGAGGATCTGGCTACACCTTC. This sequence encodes CASSDYRGSGYTF.

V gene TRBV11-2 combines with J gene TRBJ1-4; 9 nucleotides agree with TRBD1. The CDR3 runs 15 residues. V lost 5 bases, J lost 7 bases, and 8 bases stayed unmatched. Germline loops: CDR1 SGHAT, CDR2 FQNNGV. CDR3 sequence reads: CASSPHRGLPEKLFF. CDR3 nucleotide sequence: TGTGCCAGCAGCCCCCACAGGGGGCTTCCTGAAAAACTGTTTTTT.

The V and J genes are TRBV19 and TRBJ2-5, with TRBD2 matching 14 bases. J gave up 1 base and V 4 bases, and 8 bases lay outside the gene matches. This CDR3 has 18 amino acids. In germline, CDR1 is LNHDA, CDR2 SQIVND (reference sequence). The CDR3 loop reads CASSSGRTSGRTQETQYF. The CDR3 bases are TGTGCCAGTAGTAGCGGAAGGACTAGCGGGAGGACCCAAGAGACCCAGTACTTC.

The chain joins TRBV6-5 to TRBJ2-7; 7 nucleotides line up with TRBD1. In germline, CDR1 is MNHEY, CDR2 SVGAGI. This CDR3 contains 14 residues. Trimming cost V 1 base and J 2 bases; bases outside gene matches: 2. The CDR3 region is CASSYLQGPYEQYF. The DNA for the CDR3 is TGTGCCAGCAGTTACTTACAGGGGCCCTACGAGCAGTACTTC.

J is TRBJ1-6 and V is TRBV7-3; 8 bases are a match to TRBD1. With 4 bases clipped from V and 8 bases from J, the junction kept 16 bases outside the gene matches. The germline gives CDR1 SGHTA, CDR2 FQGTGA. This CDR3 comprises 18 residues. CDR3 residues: CASSSLATHRGVYSPLHF. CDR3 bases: TGTGCCAGCAGCTCACTAGCCACGCACAGGGGGGTTTATTCACCCCTCCACTTT.

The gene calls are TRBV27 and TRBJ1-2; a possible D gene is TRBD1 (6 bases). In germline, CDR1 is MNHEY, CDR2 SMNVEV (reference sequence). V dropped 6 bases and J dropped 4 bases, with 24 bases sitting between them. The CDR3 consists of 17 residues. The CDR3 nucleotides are TGTGCCAGCAGCCCACACGGGGGCGCGGGTCCTACCTATGGCTACACCTTC. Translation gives CASSPHGGAGPTYGYTF.

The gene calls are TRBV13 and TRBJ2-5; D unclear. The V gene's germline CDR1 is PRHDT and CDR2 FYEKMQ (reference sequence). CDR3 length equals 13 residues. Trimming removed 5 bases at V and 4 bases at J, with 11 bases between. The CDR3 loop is CASSPVLGETQYF. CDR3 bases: TGTGCCAGCAGCCCAGTTCTCGGAGAGACCCAGTACTTC.

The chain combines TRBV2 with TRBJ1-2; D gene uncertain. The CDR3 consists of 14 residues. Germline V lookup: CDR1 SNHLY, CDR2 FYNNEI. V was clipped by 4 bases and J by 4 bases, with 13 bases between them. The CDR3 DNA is TGTGCCAGCAGTGCCGTCTCTGGCAGCTATGGCTACACCTTC. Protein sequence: CASSAVSGSYGYTF.

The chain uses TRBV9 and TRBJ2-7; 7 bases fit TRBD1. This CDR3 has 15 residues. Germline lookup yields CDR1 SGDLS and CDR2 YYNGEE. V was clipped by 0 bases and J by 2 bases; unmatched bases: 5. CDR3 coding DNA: TGTGCCAGCAGCGTAGGGGTGACAGGGACCTACGAGCAGTACTTC. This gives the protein CASSVGVTGTYEQYF.

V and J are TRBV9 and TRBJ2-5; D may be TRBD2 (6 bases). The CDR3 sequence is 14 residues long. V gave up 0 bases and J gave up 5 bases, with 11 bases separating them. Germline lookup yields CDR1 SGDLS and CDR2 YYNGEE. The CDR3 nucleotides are TGTGCCAGCAGCGTAGGACTAGGTCGCGAGACCCAGTACTTC. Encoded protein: CASSVGLGRETQYF.

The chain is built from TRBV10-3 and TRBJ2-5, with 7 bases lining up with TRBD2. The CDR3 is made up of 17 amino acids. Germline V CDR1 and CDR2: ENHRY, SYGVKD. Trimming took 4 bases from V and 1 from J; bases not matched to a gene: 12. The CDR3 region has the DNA TGTGCCATCAGTGCGGGGATGGGCGGGAGCCTCCAAGAGACCCAGTACTTC. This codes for CAISAGMGGSLQETQYF.

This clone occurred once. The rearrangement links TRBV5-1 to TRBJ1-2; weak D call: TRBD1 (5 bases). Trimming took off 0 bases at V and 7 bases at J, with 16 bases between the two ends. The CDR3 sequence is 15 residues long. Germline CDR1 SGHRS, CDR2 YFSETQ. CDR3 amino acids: CASSLEGDRGGGYTF. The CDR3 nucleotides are TGCGCCAGCAGCTTGGAGGGCGACAGAGGTGGTGGCTACACCTTC. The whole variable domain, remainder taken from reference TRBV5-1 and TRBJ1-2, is KAGVTQTPRYLIKTRGQQVTLSCSPISGHRSVSWYQQTPGQGLQFLFEYFSETQRNKGNFPGRFSGRQFSNSRSEMNVSTLELGDSALYLCASSLEGDRGGGYTFGSGTRLTVV.

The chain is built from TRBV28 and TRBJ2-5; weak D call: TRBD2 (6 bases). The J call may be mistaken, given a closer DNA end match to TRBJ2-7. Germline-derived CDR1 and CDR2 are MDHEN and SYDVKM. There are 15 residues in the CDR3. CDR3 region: CASSFLTSSSYEQYF. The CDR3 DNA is TGTGCCAGCAGTTTTCTGACTAGTTCGTCCTACGAGCAGTACTTC.

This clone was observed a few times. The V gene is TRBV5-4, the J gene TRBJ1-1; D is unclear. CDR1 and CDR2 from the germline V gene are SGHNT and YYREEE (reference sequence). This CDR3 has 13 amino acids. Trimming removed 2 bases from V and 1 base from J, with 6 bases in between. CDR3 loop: CASSFSSNTEAFF. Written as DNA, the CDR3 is TGTGCCAGCAGCTTCTCTTCGAACACTGAAGCTTTCTTT.